Listed here is a single T cell receptor beta chain. Its antigen is unknown. The ends lost 6 bases at V and 3 bases at J; junction bases unmatched: 4. The germline V gene has CDR1 MNHEY and CDR2 SVGAGI. The CDR3 spans 13 residues. This record comes from a study of cytomegalovirus exposure and HLA in healthy donors. Findings and caveats of the study: Accurate predictions that matched the HLA-A and HLA-B alleles of most subjects were reportedly made from TCR beta sequences. TCR beta V- and J-gene trimming was later associated with a missense DCLRE1C variant. In a later analysis, HLA-associated beta chains showed higher expansion and lower generation probabilities than comparable chains.

This PCR relied on a set of 60 Vbeta primers and 13 Jbeta primers. The authors' processing: Around 11 million shared chains were among roughly 81 million unique TCR beta chains counted in a later analysis. Method: immunoSEQ multiplex PCR; TCRdb's copy keeps in-frame clones and lacks some. Clone size and the V and J calls come from that table; the DNA yielded D and trimming. In total, the table holds approximately 70,000 clones. Source material: PBMCs. The origin of this receptor is a middle-aged woman in good health and CMV-seropositive. The chain couples TRBV6-5 to TRBJ1-2, with 7 positions matching TRBD1. DNA for the CDR3: TGTGCCAGCAGCTTCGACAGGGACTATGGCTACACCTTC. Translated: CASSFDRDYGYTF.